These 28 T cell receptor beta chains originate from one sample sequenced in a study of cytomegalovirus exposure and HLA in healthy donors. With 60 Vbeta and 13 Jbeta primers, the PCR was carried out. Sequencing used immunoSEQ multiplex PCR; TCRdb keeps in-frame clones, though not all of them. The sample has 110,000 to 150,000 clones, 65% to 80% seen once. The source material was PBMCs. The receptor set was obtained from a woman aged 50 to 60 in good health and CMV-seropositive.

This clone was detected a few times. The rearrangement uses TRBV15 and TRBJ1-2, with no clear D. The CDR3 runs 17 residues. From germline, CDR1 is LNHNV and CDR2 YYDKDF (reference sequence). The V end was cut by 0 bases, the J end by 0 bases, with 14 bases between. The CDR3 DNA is TGTGCCACCAGCAGAGATCATTTCGCAGAGGCTAACTATGGCTACACCTTC. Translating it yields CATSRDHFAEANYGYTF.

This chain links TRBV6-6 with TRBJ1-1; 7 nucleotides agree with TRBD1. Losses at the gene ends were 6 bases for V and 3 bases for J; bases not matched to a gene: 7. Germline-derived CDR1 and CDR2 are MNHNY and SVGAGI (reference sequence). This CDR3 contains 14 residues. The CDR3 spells CASSTTGDHTEAFF. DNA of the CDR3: TGTGCCAGCAGCACAACAGGGGACCACACTGAAGCTTTCTTT.

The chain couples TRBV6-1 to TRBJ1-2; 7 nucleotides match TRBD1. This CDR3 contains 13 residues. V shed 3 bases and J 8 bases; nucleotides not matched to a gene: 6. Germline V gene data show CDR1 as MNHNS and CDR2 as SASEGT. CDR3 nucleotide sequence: TGTGCCAGCAGTGACCCCAGGGGGAGAGGCTACACCTTC. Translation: CASSDPRGRGYTF.

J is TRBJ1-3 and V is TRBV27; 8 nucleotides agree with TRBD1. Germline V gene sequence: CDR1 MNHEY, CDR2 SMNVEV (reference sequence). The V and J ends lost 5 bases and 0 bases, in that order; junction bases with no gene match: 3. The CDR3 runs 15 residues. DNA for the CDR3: TGTGCCAGCAGTCCGGACAGGGACTCTGGAAACACCATATATTTT. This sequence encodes CASSPDRDSGNTIYF.

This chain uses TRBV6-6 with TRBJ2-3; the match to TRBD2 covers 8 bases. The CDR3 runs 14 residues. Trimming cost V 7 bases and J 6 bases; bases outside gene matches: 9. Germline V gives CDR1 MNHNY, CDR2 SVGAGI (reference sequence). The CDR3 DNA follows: TGTGCCAGCAATTTAGCGGGGCAAATCGATACGCAGTATTTT. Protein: CASNLAGQIDTQYF.

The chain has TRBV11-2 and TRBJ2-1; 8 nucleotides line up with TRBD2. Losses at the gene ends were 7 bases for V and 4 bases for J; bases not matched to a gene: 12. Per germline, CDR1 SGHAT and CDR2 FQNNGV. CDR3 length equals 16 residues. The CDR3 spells CASTRGSSGVYNEQFF. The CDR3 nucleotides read TGTGCCAGCACCCGCGGTAGTAGCGGGGTGTACAATGAGCAGTTCTTC. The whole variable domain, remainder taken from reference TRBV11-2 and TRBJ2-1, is EAGVAQSPRYKIIEKRQSVAFWCNPISGHATLYWYQQILGQGPKLLIQFQNNGVVDDSQLPKDRFSAERLKGVDSTLKIQPAKLEDSAVYLCASTRGSSGVYNEQFFGPGTRLTVL.

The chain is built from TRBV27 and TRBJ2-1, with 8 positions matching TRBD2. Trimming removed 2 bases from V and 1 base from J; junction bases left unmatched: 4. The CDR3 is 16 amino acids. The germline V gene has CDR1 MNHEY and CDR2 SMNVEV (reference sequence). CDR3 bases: TGTGCCAGCAGTTTAACAAGCGGGGGTTCCTACAATGAGCAGTTCTTC. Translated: CASSLTSGGSYNEQFF.

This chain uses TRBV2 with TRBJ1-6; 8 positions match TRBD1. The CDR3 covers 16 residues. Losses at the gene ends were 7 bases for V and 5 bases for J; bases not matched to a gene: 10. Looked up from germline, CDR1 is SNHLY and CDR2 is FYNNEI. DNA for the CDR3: TGTGCCAGCAACCTAGGACAGGGAATGGATAATTCACCCCTCCACTTT. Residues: CASNLGQGMDNSPLHF.

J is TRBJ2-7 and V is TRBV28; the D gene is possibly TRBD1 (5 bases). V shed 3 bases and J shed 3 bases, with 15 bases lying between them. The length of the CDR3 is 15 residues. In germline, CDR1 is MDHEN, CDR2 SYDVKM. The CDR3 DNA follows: TGTGCCAGCAGTTTTCACCAGGGCGTCTACTACGAGCAGTACTTC. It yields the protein CASSFHQGVYYEQYF.

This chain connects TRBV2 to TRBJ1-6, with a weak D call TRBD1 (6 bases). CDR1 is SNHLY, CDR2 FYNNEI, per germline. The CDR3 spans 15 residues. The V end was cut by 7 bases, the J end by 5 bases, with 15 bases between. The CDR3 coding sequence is TGTGCCAGCAACACACAGGGCCCCCATAATTCACCCCTCCACTTT. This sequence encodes CASNTQGPHNSPLHF. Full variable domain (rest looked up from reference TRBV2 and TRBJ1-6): EPEVTQTPSHQVTQMGQEVILRCVPISNHLYFYWYRQILGQKVEFLVSFYNNEISEKSEIFDDQFSVERPDGSNFTLKIRSTKLEDSAMYFCASNTQGPHNSPLHFGNGTRLTVT.

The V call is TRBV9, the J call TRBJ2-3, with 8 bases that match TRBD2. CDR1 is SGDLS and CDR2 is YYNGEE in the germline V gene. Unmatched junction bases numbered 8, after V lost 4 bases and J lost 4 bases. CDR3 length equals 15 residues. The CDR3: CASSTREGWADTQYF. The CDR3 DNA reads TGTGCCAGCAGCACCCGGGAGGGTTGGGCAGATACGCAGTATTTT.

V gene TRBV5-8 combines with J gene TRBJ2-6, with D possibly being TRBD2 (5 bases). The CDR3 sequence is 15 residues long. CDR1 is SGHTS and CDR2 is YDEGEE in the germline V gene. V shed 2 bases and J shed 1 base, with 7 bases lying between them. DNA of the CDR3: TGTGCCAGCAGCTTAGGACTTTCTGGGGCCAACGTCCTGACTTTC. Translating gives CASSLGLSGANVLTF.

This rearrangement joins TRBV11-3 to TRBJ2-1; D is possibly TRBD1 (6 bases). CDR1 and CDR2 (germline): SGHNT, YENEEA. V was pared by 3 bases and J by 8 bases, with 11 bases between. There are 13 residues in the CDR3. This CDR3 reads CASSFQGWDEQFF. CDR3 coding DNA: TGTGCCAGCAGCTTTCAGGGGTGGGATGAGCAGTTCTTC.

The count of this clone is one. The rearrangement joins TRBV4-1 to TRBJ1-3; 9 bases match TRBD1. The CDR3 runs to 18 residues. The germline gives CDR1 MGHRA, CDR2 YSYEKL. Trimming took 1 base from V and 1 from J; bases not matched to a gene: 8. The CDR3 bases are TGCGCCAGCAGCCAAGCTTTTACGGGACAGGGATCTGGAAACACCATATATTTT. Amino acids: CASSQAFTGQGSGNTIYF.

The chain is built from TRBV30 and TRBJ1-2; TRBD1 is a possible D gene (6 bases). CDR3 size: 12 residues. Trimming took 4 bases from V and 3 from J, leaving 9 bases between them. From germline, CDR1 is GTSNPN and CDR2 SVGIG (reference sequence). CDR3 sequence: CAWMGADYGYTF. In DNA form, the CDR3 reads TGTGCCTGGATGGGGGCTGACTATGGCTACACCTTC.

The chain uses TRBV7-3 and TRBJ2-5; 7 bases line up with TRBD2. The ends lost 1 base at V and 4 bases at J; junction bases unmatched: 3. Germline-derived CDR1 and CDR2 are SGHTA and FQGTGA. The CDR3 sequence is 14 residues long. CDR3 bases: TGTGCCAGCAGCTTAATGGGCGGGGGAGAGACCCAGTACTTC. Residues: CASSLMGGGETQYF.

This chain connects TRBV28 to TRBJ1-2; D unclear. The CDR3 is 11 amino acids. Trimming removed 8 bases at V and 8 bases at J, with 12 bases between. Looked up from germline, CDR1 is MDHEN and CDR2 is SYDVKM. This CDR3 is CASLGVDGYTF. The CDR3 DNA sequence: TGTGCCAGCCTCGGGGTCGACGGCTACACCTTC.

CDR3 DNA: TGTGCCAGCAGTCCGGACAGGGAATCACCCCTCCACTTT. This gives the protein CASSPDRESPLHF. The V and J genes are TRBV28 and TRBJ1-6; 8 bases align to TRBD1. V lost 5 bases, J lost 10 bases, and 4 bases stayed unmatched. Germline V CDR1 and CDR2: MDHEN, SYDVKM. The length of the CDR3 is 13 residues. Complete variable domain (other parts from reference TRBV28 and TRBJ1-6): DVKVTQSSRYLVKRTGEKVFLECVQDMDHENMFWYRQDPGLGLRLIYFSYDVKMKEKGDIPEGYSVSREKKERFSLILESASTNQTSMYLCASSPDRESPLHFGNGTRLTVT.

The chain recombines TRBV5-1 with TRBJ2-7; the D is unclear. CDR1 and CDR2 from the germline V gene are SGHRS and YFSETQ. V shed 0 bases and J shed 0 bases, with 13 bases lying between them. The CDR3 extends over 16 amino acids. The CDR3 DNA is TGCGCCAGCAGCTTGGATCCAGGCGTTAGCTCCTACGAGCAGTACTTC. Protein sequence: CASSLDPGVSSYEQYF.

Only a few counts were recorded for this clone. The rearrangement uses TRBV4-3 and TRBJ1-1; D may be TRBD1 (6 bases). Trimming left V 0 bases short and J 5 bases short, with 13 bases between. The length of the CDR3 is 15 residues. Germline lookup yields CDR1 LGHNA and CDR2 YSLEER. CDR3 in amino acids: CASSQEWGGNTEAFF. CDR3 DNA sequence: TGCGCCAGCAGCCAAGAATGGGGGGGCAATACTGAAGCTTTCTTT.

CDR3 coding DNA: TGTGCCAGCAGCTTGGGGCTAGAGTACGAGCAGTACTTC. Protein sequence: CASSLGLEYEQYF. The chain carries TRBV7-3 and TRBJ2-5; D is possibly TRBD1 (5 bases). Near its end, the DNA agrees better with TRBJ2-7, so the J call may be wrong. CDR1 SGHTA and CDR2 FQGTGA come from the germline V gene. CDR3 length equals 13 residues.

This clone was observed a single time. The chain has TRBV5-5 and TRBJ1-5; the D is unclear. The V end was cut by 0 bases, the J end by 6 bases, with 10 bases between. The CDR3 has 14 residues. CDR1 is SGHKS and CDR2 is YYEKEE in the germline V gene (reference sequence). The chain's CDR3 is CASSLVPPVQPQHF. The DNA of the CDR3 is TGTGCCAGCAGCTTGGTACCTCCAGTTCAGCCCCAGCATTTT.

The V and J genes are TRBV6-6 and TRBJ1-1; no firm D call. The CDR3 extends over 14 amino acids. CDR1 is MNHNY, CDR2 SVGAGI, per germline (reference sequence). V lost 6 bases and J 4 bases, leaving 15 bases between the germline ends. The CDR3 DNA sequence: TGTGCCAGCAGCCTCCCTCGGGGTGGCACTGAAGCTTTCTTT. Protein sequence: CASSLPRGGTEAFF.

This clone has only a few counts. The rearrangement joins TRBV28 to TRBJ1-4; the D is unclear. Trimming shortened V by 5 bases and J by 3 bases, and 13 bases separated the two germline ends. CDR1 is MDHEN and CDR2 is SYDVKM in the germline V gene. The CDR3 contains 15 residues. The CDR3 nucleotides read TGTGCCAGCAGTATACCGGGGTCCTCTAATGAAAAACTGTTTTTT. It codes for CASSIPGSSNEKLFF.

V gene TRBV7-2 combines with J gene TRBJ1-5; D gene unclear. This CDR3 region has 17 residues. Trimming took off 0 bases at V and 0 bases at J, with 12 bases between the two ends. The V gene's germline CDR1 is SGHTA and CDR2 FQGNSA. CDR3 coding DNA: TGTGCCAGCAGCTTAGCGGTAACACAGAATAGCAATCAGCCCCAGCATTTT. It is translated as CASSLAVTQNSNQPQHF.

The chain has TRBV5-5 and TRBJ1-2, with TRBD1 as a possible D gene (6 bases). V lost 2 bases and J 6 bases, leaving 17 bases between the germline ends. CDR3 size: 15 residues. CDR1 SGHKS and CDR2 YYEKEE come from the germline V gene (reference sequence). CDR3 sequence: CASSFQGRINDGYTF. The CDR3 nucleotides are TGTGCCAGCAGCTTCCAGGGGCGCATAAACGATGGCTACACCTTC.

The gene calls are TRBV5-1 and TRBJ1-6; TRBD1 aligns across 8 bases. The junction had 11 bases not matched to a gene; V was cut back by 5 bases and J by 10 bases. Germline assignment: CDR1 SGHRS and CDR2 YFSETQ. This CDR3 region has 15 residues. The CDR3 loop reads CASRDRGLDMSPLHF. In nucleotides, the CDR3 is TGCGCCAGCAGAGACAGGGGATTGGATATGTCACCCCTCCACTTT. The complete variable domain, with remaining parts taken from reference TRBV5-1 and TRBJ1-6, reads KAGVTQTPRYLIKTRGQQVTLSCSPISGHRSVSWYQQTPGQGLQFLFEYFSETQRNKGNFPGRFSGRQFSNSRSEMNVSTLELGDSALYLCASRDRGLDMSPLHFGNGTRLTVT.

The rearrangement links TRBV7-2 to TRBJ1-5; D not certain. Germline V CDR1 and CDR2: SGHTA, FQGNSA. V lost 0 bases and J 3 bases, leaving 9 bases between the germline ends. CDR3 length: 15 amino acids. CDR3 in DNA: TGTGCCAGCAGCTTAGCTTTGGGAGACAATCAGCCCCAGCATTTT. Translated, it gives CASSLALGDNQPQHF.